Here is one T cell receptor (beta chain) with its context. This sample was taken from a study of blood T cell repertoires in COVID-19. For the study at large: From the United States, Italy and Spain came samples of acute and convalescent COVID-19.

Enrolled through a virtual design, the participants were between roughly 18 and 90 years of age and came from roughly 22 US areas. The assay was immunoSEQ multiplex PCR, and TCRdb's table has in-frame clones only and misses some. The table lists fewer than 450,000 clones, less than 95% of them singletons. Sequencing was done on a sample of PBMCs or T cells enriched from blood (not recorded which). The receptor comes from a young man who had recovered from COVID-19.

CDR3 region: CASSSLPGGQALTYEQYF. CDR3 DNA sequence: TGTGCCAGCAGTTCCCTCCCCGGGGGACAGGCCTTAACCTACGAGCAGTACTTC. The chain employs TRBV28 and TRBJ2-7, with 8 bases matching TRBD1. CDR3 size: 18 residues. After removal of 4 bases from V and 2 bases from J, the junction contained 16 bases not matched to a gene. CDR1 MDHEN and CDR2 SYDVKM come from the germline V gene.